The following is a TCR beta chain sequence with its context. Its target is not known. The data derive from a study of blood T cells in healthy people across ages. A sample-barcoded 5' primer and a J-beta primer mix were used in a second PCR of roughly 6 to 11 cycles. Tagging of each cDNA molecule was performed by a template-switch adaptor with 12 random nucleotides. TCRdb redid the calling of the 5' RACE reads with MiXCR, one entry per CDR3 protein. The profile covers 700,000 to 1,000,000 distinct CDR3 sequences, with approximately 44% appearing a single time and around 21% taken by the ten largest. Trimming removed 0 bases from V and 2 bases from J, with 13 bases in between. CDR1 and CDR2 from the germline V gene are SGHTA and FQGNSA. This CDR3 spans 16 amino acids. Study-level results: Unsorted PBMCs ruled out conclusive naive versus antigen-experienced comparison.

Isolation recovered at least 6 million PBMCs from every sample. The specimen was blood. This chain uses TRBV7-2 with TRBJ2-5, with D perhaps TRBD2 (5 bases). The source of this sequence is a man aged 55-75 years in good health. The DNA for the CDR3 is TGTGCCAGCAGCTTAGCTGCGGGTCTAACGCAAGAGACCCAGTACTTC. It yields the protein CASSLAAGLTQETQYF.